A single T cell receptor beta chain is shown here with its context. Its cognate antigen is unknown. Subsequent to 10 days of culture, CD4+ T cells were isolated. Either the mRNA-1273 or the BNT162b2 vaccine was given to participants as two doses. Libraries were prepared by immunoSEQ multiplex PCR; TCRdb keeps only in-frame clonotypes and omits some of them. The sample records about 73,000 clones, around 73% being singletons. This entry comes from a study of vaccination effects on CD4 cells after COVID-19. V was trimmed by 0 bases and J by 3 bases, leaving 14 bases between them. This CDR3 spans 17 amino acids. From germline, CDR1 is LNHNV and CDR2 YYDKDF (reference sequence).

The receptor's source is a human donor who received a COVID-19 vaccine. The rearrangement links TRBV15 to TRBJ1-4; no firm D call. The input for sequencing was CD4+ T cells from PBMCs cultured without peptide, taken after COVID-19 vaccination. The CDR3 nucleotides read TGTGCCACCAGCAGAGATCGCGGGGTTCTGGCTAATGAAAAACTGTTTTTT. Translating gives CATSRDRGVLANEKLFF. Using reference TRBV15 and TRBJ1-4 for the parts outside the CDR3, the full variable domain is DAMVIQNPRYQVTQFGKPVTLSCSQTLNHNVMYWYQQKSSQAPKLLFHYYDKDFNNEADTPDNFQSRRPNTSFCFLDIRSPGLGDTAMYLCATSRDRGVLANEKLFFGSGTQLSVL.